Following are 8 T cell receptor beta chains from one sample sequenced in a study of T cells in Graves' hyperthyroidism and ophthalmopathy. Amplification of TCR beta CDR3 regions was performed using RNA transcripts as template. Initially, a first-round RT-PCR of the TCR CDR3 employed the HTBI primer set. TCRdb independently ran MiXCR on the multiplex PCR reads; one entry per CDR3 protein. The sample has under 550,000 distinct CDR3 sequences, roughly 21% seen once; the top ten hold approximately 48%. The sample taken for sequencing was blood. These receptors all stem from a man aged 40-55 years with Graves' ophthalmopathy.

Only one count was recorded for this clonotype. This may be a read error: a much more frequent sequence differs by one nucleotide. This rearrangement joins TRBV7-2 to TRBJ2-7; D perhaps matches TRBD2 (5 bases). V lost 5 bases and J 7 bases, leaving 21 bases between the germline ends. This CDR3 spans 15 amino acids. Germline lookup yields CDR1 SGHTA and CDR2 FQGNSA. CDR3 coding DNA: TGTGCCAGCAGCCTCGATCTGAGCGGCCGACGGGAGCAGTACTTC. It translates to CASSLDLSGRREQYF.

This clonotype was recorded a few times. The chain joins TRBV7-9 to TRBJ2-7; no reliable D call. Germline assignment: CDR1 SEHNR and CDR2 FQNEAQ (reference sequence). The CDR3 contains 13 residues. Deletions cut 5 bases from V and 2 bases from J, with 10 bases between. CDR3 protein: CASSKTDAYEQYF. The CDR3 region has the DNA TGTGCCAGCAGCAAGACTGACGCCTACGAGCAGTACTTC. The full variable domain, rest sourced from reference TRBV7-9 and TRBJ2-7, is DTGVSQNPRHKITKRGQNVTFRCDPISEHNRLYWYRQTLGQGPEFLTYFQNEAQLEKSRLLSDRFSAERPKGSFSTLEIQRTEQGDSAMYLCASSKTDAYEQYFGPGTRLTVT.

This clonotype was counted a few times. CDR3 loop: CASSPSSKGHPHF. The CDR3 region has the DNA TGTGCCAGCAGCCCATCCTCCAAAGGGCACCCGCATTTT. This chain uses TRBV3-1 with TRBJ1-5, with D unclear. The CDR3 runs 13 residues. Between the trimmed V and J ends, which lost 4 bases and 15 bases, there was a span of 19 bases. Germline-derived CDR1 and CDR2 are LGHDT and YNNKEL (reference sequence).

This clonotype was seen repeatedly, ten times or more. The rearrangement uses TRBV7-2 and TRBJ2-7; 11 nucleotides match TRBD2. Looked up from germline, CDR1 is SGHTA and CDR2 is FQGNSA. The V segment lost 5 bases and the J segment 1 base; nucleotides outside the gene matches: 16. The CDR3 sequence is 19 residues long. The CDR3 nucleotides are TGTGCCAGCAGCCCCCGGGGGGGTACTAGCGGGAGTAGGTCCTACGAGCAGTACTTC. It encodes CASSPRGGTSGSRSYEQYF.

A word on this clonotype: An end of the junction does not agree with germline; a read error may underlie this. V is TRBV20-1 and J is TRBJ2-5; D possibly matches TRBD1 or TRBD2 (5 bases each). Germline CDR1 DFQATT, CDR2 SNEGSKA (reference sequence). The CDR3 totals 13 residues. CDR3 nucleotides: TGCAGTGCTAGAGGAGGGGTTCAAGGGACCCAGTACTTC. This gives the protein CSARGGVQGTQYF.

This clonotype has ten or more counts. The chain links TRBV28 to TRBJ1-1; unclear D gene. This CDR3 is built from 13 residues. V gave up 7 bases and J gave up 5 bases, with 14 bases separating them. Germline lookup yields CDR1 MDHEN and CDR2 SYDVKM. The CDR3 reads CASTFGPRTEAFF. The CDR3 DNA is TGTGCCAGCACCTTCGGGCCCAGGACTGAAGCTTTCTTT. Supplemented by reference TRBV28 and TRBJ1-1, the full variable domain reads DVKVTQSSRYLVKRTGEKVFLECVQDMDHENMFWYRQDPGLGLRLIYFSYDVKMKEKGDIPEGYSVSREKKERFSLILESASTNQTSMYLCASTFGPRTEAFFGQGTRLTVV.

This clonotype has a count of ten or more. V is TRBV4-1 and J is TRBJ2-5; 9 bases match TRBD1. The V gene end was trimmed by 2 bases and the J gene end by 4 bases; junction bases not matched to a gene: 8. In germline, CDR1 is MGHRA, CDR2 YSYEKL. This CDR3 spans 16 amino acids. The CDR3 bases are TGCGCCAGCAGCCAATTCCGGGACAGGGTGGGAGAGACCCAGTACTTC. This sequence encodes CASSQFRDRVGETQYF.

This clonotype was seen ten or more times. This rearrangement joins TRBV30 to TRBJ1-2, with 7 positions matching TRBD1. There are 14 residues in the CDR3. Looked up from germline, CDR1 is GTSNPN and CDR2 is SVGIG (reference sequence). Germline trimming cut 0 bases from V and 8 bases from J; bases unmatched to any gene: 9. CDR3 amino acids: CAWSVTGRGRGYTF. DNA for the CDR3: TGTGCCTGGAGTGTGACAGGGCGCGGGAGGGGCTACACCTTC.